This entry lists 4 T cell receptor beta chains sequenced from one sample in a study of T cells in Graves' hyperthyroidism and ophthalmopathy. Regions amplified from RNA transcripts were the TCR beta CDR3 regions. The HTBI primer set was used in a first-round RT-PCR of the TCR CDR3. TCRdb used MiXCR to reprocess the multiplex PCR reads, holding one entry per CDR3 protein. The table records roughly 330,000 distinct CDR3 sequences, approximately 17% of them present only once. The sequenced sample consisted of blood. These receptors were taken from a young man with Graves' hyperthyroidism.

This clonotype was counted a few times. The chain is built from TRBV6-6 and TRBJ2-7, with 7 bases lining up with TRBD1. The junction had 10 bases not matched to a gene; V was cut back by 2 bases and J by 3 bases. Germline loops: CDR1 MNHNY, CDR2 SVGAGI (reference sequence). CDR3 size: 16 residues. The CDR3 loop is CASSYIGLTGNYEQYF. DNA of the CDR3: TGTGCCAGCAGTTACATAGGACTGACAGGGAACTACGAGCAGTACTTC.

There are a few counts of this clonotype. This rearrangement joins TRBV27 to TRBJ2-1; the match to TRBD1 covers 7 bases. J lost 9 bases, V lost 0 bases, and 2 bases had no gene match. This CDR3 is built from 13 residues. CDR1 is MNHEY, CDR2 SMNVEV, per germline (reference sequence). CDR3 nucleotide sequence: TGTGCCAGCAGTTTATCCGGGACAGTTGAGCAGTTCTTC. As protein: CASSLSGTVEQFF.

The sample holds many counts of this clonotype. The CDR3 DNA follows: TGCGCCAGCAGCTCGACCGGCGGTAATACGCAGTATTTT. Its protein is CASSSTGGNTQYF. This chain links TRBV5-1 with TRBJ2-3; D is ambiguous. The CDR3 has 13 amino acids. Per germline, CDR1 SGHRS and CDR2 YFSETQ. V was cut by 3 bases and J by 7 bases, with 12 bases left in between.

V gene TRBV13 combines with J gene TRBJ2-2, with D possibly TRBD2 on 5 matching bases. Looked up from germline, CDR1 is PRHDT and CDR2 is FYEKMQ (reference sequence). This CDR3 has 14 residues. Trimming took off 5 bases at V and 4 bases at J, with 11 bases between the two ends. This chain's CDR3 is CASSRQEGTGELFF. In DNA, the CDR3 is TGTGCCAGCAGCCGGCAAGAGGGCACCGGGGAGCTGTTTTTT.